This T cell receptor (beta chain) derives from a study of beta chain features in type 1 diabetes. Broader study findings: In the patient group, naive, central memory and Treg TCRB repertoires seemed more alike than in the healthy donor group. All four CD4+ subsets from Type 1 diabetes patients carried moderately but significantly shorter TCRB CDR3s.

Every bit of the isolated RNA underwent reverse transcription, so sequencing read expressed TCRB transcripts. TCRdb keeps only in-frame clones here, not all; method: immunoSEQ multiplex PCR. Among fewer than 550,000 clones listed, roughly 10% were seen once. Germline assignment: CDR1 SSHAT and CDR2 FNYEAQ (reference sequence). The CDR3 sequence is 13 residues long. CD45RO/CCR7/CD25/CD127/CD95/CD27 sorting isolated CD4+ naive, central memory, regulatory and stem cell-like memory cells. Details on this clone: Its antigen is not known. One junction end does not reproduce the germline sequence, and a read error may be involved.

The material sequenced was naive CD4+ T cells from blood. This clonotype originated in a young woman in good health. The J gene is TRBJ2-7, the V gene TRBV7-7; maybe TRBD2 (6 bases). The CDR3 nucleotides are TGTGCTAGCAGCTTAGCGGTTGGGGCCGAGCAGTACTTC. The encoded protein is CASSLAVGAEQYF.